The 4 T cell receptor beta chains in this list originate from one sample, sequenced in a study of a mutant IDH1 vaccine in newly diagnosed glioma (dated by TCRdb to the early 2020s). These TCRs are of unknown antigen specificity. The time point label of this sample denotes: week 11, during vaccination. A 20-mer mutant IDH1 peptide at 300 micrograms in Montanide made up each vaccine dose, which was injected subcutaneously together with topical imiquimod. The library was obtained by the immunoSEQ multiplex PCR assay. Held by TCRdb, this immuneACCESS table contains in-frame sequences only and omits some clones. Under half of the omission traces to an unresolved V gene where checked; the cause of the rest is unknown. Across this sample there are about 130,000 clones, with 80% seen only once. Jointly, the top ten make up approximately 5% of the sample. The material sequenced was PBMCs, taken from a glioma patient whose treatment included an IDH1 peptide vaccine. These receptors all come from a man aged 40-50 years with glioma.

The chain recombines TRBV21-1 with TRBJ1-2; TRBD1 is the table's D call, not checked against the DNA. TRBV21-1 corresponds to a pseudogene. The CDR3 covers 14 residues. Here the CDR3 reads CASSTVAGNYGYTF. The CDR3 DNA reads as TGTGCCAGCAGCACGGTAGCAGGGAACTATGGCTACACCTTC.

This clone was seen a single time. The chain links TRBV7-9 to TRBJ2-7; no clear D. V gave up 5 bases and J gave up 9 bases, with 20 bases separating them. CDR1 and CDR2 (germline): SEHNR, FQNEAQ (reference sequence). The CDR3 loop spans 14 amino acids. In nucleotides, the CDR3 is TGTGCCAGCAGCGACCCCATTTCCTTCTTCGCGCAGTACTTC. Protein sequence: CASSDPISFFAQYF.

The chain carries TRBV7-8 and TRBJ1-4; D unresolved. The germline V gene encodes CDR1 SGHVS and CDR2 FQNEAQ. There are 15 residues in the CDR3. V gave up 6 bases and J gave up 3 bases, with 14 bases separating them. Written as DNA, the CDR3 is TGTGCCAGCAGGCCCCCCTCGGGATCTAATGAAAAACTGTTTTTT. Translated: CASRPPSGSNEKLFF.

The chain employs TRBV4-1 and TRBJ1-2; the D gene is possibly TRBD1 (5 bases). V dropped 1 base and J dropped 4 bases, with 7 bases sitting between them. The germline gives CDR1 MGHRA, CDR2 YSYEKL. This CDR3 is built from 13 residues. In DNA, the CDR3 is TGCGCCAGCAGCCAAGGACAGATCTATGGCTACACCTTC. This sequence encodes CASSQGQIYGYTF.